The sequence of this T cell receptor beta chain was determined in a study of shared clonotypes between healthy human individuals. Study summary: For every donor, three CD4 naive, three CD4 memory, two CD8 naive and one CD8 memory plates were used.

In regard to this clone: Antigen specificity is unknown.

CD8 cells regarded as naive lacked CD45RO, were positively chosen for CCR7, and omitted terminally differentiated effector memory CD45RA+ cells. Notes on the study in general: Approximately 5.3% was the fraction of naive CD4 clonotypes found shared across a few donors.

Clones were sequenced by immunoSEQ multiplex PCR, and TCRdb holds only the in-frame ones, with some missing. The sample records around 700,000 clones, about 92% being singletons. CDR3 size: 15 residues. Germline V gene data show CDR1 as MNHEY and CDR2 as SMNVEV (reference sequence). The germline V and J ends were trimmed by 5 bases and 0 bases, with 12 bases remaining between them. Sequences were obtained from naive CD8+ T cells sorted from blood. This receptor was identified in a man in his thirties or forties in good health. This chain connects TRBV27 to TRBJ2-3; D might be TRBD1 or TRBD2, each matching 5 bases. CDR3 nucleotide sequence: TGTGCCAGCAGTCCCCCTTGGGGGAGCACAGATACGCAGTATTTT. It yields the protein CASSPPWGSTDTQYF.